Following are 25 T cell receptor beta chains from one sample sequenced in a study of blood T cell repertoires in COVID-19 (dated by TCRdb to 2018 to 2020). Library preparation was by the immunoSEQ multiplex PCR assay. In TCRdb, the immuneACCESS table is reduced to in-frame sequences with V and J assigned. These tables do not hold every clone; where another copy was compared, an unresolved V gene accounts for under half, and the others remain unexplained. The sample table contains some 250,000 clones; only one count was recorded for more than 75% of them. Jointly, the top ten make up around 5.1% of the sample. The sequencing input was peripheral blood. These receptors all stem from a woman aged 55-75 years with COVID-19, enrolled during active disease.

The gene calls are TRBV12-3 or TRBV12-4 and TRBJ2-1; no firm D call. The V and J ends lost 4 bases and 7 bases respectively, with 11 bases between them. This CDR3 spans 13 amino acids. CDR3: CASSWSVTNEQFF. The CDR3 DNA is TGTGCCAGCAGTTGGTCCGTTACTAATGAGCAGTTCTTC.

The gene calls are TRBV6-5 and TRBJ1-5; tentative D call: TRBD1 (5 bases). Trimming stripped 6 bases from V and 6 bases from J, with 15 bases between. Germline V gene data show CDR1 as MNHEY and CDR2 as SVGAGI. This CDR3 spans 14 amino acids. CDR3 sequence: CASRALIQGQPQHF. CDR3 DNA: TGTGCCAGCAGGGCGCTTATTCAGGGTCAGCCCCAGCATTTT.

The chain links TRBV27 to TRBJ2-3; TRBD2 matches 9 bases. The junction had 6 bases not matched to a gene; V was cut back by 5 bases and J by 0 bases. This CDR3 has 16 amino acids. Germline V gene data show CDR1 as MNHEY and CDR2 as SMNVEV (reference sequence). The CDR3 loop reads CASSPRLAGSTDTQYF. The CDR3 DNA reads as TGTGCCAGCAGTCCGCGGCTAGCGGGGAGCACAGATACGCAGTATTTT.

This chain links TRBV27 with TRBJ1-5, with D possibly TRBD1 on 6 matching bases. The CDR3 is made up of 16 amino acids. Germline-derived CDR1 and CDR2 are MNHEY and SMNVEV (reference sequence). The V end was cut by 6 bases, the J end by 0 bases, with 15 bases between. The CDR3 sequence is CASRQLGGYSNQPQHF. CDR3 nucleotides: TGTGCCAGCAGGCAACTTGGGGGCTATAGCAATCAGCCCCAGCATTTT.

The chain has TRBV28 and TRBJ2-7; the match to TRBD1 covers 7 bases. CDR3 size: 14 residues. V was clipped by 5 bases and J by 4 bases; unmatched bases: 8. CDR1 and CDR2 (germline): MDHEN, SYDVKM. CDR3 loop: CASSIGTASYEQYF. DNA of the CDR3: TGTGCCAGCAGTATAGGGACAGCGTCATACGAGCAGTACTTC.

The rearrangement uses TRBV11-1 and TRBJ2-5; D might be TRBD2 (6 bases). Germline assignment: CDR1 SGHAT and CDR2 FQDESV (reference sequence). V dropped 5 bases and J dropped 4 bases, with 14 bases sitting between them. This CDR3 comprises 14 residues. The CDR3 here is CASSLHGGRETQYF. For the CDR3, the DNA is TGTGCCAGCAGCCTCCACGGGGGAAGAGAGACCCAGTACTTC.

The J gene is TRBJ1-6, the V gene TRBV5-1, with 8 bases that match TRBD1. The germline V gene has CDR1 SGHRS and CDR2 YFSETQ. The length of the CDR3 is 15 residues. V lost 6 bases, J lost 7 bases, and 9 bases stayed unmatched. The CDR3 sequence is CASNRTGLGNSPLHF. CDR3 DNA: TGCGCCAGCAACCGGACAGGGTTAGGGAATTCACCCCTCCACTTT.

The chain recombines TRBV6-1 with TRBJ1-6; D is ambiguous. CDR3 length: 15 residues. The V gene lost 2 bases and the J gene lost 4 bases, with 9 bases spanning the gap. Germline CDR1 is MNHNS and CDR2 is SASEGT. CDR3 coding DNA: TGTGCCAGCAGTGAATTCCAGACATATAATTCACCCCTCCACTTT. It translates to CASSEFQTYNSPLHF.

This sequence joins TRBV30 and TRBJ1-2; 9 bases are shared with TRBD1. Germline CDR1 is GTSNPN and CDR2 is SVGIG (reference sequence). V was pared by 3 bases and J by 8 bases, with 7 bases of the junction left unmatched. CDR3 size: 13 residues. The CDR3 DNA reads TGTGCCTGGAGGCCGGGACAGGGAGGGGGCTACACCTTC. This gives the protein CAWRPGQGGGYTF.

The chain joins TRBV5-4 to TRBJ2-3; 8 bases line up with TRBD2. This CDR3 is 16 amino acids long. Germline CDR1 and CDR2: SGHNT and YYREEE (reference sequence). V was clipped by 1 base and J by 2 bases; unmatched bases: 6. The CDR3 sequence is CASSLSGGRYTDTQYF. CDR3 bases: TGTGCCAGCAGCTTGTCTGGCGGGAGGTACACAGATACGCAGTATTTT.

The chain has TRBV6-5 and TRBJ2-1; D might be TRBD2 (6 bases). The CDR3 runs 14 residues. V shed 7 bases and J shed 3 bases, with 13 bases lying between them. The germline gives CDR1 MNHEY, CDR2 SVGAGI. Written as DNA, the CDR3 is TGTGCCAGCAACGACTCCGGGAGCTACAATGAGCAGTTCTTC. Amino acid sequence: CASNDSGSYNEQFF.

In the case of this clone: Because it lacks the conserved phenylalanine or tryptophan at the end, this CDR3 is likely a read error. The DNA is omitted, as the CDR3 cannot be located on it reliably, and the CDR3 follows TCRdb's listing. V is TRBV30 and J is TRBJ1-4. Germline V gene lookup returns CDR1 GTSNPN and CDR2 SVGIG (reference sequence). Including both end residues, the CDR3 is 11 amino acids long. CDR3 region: CAWSVTVVAIC.

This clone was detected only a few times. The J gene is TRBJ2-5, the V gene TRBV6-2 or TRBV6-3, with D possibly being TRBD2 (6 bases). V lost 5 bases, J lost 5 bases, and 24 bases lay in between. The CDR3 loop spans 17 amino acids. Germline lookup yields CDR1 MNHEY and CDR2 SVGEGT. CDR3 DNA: TGTGCCAGCAGTAACCCCACTGGGGCGGGACGTCCCGAGACCCAGTACTTC. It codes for CASSNPTGAGRPETQYF.

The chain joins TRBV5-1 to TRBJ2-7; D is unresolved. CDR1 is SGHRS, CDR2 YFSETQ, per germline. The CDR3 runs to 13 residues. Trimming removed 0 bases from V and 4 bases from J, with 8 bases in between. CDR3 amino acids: CASSLAVRYEQYF. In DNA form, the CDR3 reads TGCGCCAGCAGCTTGGCGGTCAGGTACGAGCAGTACTTC.

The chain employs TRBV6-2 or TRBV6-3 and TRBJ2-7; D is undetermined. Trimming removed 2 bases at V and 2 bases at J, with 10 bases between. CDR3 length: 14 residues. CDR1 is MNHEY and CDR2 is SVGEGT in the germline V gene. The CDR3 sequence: CASSYAGETYEQYF. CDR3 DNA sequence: TGTGCCAGCAGTTACGCCGGAGAGACCTACGAGCAGTACTTC.

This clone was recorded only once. In DNA, the CDR3 is TGTGCCAGCAGTGACCTCGGCAGGGCCACTGAAGCTTTCTTT. Protein sequence: CASSDLGRATEAFF. This sequence joins TRBV6-1 and TRBJ1-1; D is possibly TRBD1 (5 bases). The CDR3 is 14 amino acids. V was shortened by 3 bases and J by 4 bases, with 12 bases between the two germline ends. In germline, CDR1 is MNHNS, CDR2 SASEGT.

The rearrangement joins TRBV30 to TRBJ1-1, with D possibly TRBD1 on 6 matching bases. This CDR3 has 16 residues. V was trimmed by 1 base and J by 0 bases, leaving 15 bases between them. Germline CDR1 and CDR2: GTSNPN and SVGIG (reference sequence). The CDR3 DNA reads TGTGCCTGGAGTGGAGGAACAGGGCTCATGAACACTGAAGCTTTCTTT. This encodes CAWSGGTGLMNTEAFF.

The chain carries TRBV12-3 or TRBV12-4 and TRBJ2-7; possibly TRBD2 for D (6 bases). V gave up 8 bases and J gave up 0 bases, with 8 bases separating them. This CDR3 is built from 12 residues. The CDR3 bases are TGTGCCAGCGGGAGGAGCTCCTACGAGCAGTACTTC. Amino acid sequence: CASGRSSYEQYF.

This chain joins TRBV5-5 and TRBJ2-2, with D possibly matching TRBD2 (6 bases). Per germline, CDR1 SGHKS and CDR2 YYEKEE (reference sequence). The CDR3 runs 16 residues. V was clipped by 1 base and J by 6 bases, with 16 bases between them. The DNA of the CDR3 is TGTGCCAGCAGCTTGTCCCCCGGGACTCAACCCGGGGAGCTGTTTTTT. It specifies CASSLSPGTQPGELFF.

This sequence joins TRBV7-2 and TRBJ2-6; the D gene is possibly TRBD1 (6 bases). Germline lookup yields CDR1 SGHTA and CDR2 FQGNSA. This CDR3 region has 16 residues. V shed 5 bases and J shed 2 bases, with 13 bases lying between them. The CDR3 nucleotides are TGTGCCAGCAGCCCCCGACAGGCCCCTGGGGCCAACGTCCTGACTTTC. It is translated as CASSPRQAPGANVLTF.

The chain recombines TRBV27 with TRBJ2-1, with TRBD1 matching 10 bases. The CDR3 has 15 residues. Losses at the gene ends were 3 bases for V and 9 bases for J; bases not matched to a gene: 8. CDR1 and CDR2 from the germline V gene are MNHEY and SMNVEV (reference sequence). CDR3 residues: CASSFMTGGGGEQFF. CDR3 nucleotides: TGTGCCAGCAGTTTTATGACAGGGGGCGGTGGTGAGCAGTTCTTC.

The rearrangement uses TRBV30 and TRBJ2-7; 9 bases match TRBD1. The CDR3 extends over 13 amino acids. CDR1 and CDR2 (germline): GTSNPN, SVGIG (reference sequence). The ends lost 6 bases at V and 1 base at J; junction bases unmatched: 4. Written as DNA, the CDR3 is TGTGCCTGTTCCGGGACAGGGTCCTACGAGCAGTACTTC. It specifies CACSGTGSYEQYF.

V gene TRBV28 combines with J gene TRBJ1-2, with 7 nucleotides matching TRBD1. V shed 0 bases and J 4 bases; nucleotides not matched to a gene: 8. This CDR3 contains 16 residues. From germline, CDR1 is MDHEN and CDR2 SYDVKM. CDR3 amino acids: CASSLWMETGLYGYTF. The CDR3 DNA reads TGTGCCAGCAGTTTATGGATGGAGACAGGGCTCTATGGCTACACCTTC.

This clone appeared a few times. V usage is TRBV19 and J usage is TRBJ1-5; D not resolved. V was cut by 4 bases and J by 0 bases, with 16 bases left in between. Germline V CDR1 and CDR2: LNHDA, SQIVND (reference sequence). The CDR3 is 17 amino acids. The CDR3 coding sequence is TGTGCCAGTAGTACAAGGGCCGGAGGATATAGCAATCAGCCCCAGCATTTT. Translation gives CASSTRAGGYSNQPQHF.

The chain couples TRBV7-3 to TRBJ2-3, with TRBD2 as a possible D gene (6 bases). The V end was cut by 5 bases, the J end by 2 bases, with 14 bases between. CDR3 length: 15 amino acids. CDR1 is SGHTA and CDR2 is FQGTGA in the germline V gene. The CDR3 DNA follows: TGTGCCAGCAGCCTCCGGGGGTCCTCCACAGATACGCAGTATTTT. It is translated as CASSLRGSSTDTQYF.